This paragraph covers one TCR beta chain sequence. What it recognizes is unknown. These data come from a study of beta chain features in type 1 diabetes. Study-wide points: Shorter TCRB CDR3s, moderately but significantly so, marked every one of the four CD4+ subsets in Type 1 diabetes patients.

Every isolated RNA sample was fully reverse transcribed, so sequencing captured expressed TCRB transcripts. Around 4 million reads per sample were averaged for naive, central memory and regulatory samples. Here immunoSEQ multiplex PCR was the method, and the copy in TCRdb shows in-frame clones only, minus some. Among hundreds of thousands of clones listed, 11% to 15% were seen once. CDR3 size: 15 residues. Looked up from germline, CDR1 is SGHDN and CDR2 is FVKESK. Trimming pared 4 bases from V and 2 bases from J, leaving 11 bases between. Material: naive CD4+ T cells from blood. The TCR sequence derives from a man between 18 and 35 years old with type 1 diabetes. J is TRBJ2-2 and V is TRBV14; D possibly matches TRBD1 or TRBD2 (5 bases each). CDR3: CASSPRGENTGELFF. The CDR3, as DNA: TGTGCCAGCAGCCCCCGGGGCGAAAACACCGGGGAGCTGTTTTTT.